This TCR beta chain was sequenced in a study of blood T cells in healthy people across ages. This CDR3 comprises 16 residues. Germline V lookup: CDR1 SEHNR, CDR2 FQNEAQ (reference sequence). The ends lost 5 bases at V and 8 bases at J; junction bases unmatched: 14. Then a second PCR, running about 6 to 12 cycles, was carried out with a sample-barcoded 5' primer and a J-beta primer mix. A single record per CDR3 protein comes from TCRdb applying MiXCR to the 5' RACE reads. Of 780,000 or so distinct CDR3 sequences in the sample, approximately 53% were seen once. Sequencing was carried out using blood. V and J are TRBV7-9 and TRBJ1-2; 10 bases line up with TRBD1. The clonotype originates from an older man in good health. Here the CDR3 reads CASSRAGQGLVYGYTF. The CDR3, as DNA: TGTGCCAGCAGCCGAGCGGGACAGGGGTTAGTTTACGGCTACACCTTC.